A selection of T cell receptor beta chains follows, all from one sample in a study of blood T cell repertoires in COVID-19. Clones were read by immunoSEQ multiplex PCR, and TCRdb kept only the in-frame ones, dropping some. The table shows some 170,000 clones, with 75% to 80% occurring only once. Sequences were obtained from peripheral blood. Source of these receptors: a woman between 50 and 59 years old with active or convalescent COVID-19. CDR3s leave out the opening cysteine and the closing phenylalanine or tryptophan. Clone size, where shown, is once, few, many, or a class for clones that have expanded.

TRBV10-3 | . | ATRTGQGHRWPQH
TRBV7-8 | . | ASSFQTAAYEQY
TRBV7-3 | . | ASSPSGMNNEQF
TRBV21-1 | once | ASSKAREGAEGYT
TRBV5-1 | . | ASSLGQGTGAQH
TRBV19 | few | ASRSRSNYGYT
TRBV6-5 | . | ASSYGTGPSEAF
TRBV20-1 | . | SASPSPRRGEQY
TRBV11-2 | . | ASSLTGGYLGDYNSPLH
TRBV3-1/TRBV3-2 | . | ASREEGKNTEAF
TRBV4-1 | . | ASSQGLADSSYNEQF
TRBV6-2/TRBV6-3 | . | ASSRQSGRSHEQF
TRBV25-1 | . | ASSPHGANTGELF
TRBV19 | . | ASSPRRQGADEQY
TRBV4-2 | . | ASSQEARGGLETQY
TRBV7-2 | . | ASSLALAGGTNEQF
TRBV11-2 | few | ASSLGVAGAEQY
TRBV19 | . | ASSIDRSYT
TRBV29-1 | . | SVESSGVGVTEAF
TRBV7-9 | . | ASSSTREVGSPLH
TRBV5-3 | . | ARSHPPSGTGCEKLF
TRBV7-2 | . | ASSPGTGGLNEQF
TRBV18 | . | ASSPRGIETQY
TRBV28 | . | ASMTQVMNTEAF
TRBV5-1 | . | ASSSLPSGTGELF
TRBV5-1 | . | ASSRTGTGTVVSGANVLT
TRBV5-4 | few | ASSSTRTGDPLANYGYT
TRBV4-3 | . | ASSQDIRDYEQY
TRBV2 | few | ASRADSSGNTIY
TRBV5-1 | few | ASKLQGGTGELF
TRBV7-9 | once | ASSLDRIYGYT
TRBV2 | . | ASTGFGANVLT
TRBV5-6 | . | ASSWGTENIQY
TRBV29-1 | few | SVRQGSNEKLF
TRBV19 | once | ASSMDLPAGGNTIY
TRBV2 | . | ASSNRLARSQETQY
TRBV7-2 | few | ASSSLNGELF
TRBV6-2/TRBV6-3 | . | ASSPQGVWDQPQH
TRBV6-2/TRBV6-3 | . | ASSARGGALGYT
TRBV7-6 | . | ASSLEAGGPGAQY
TRBV5-1 | . | ASSPGEAGGETQY
TRBV27 | . | ASSFLARGKEAF
TRBV9 | . | ASSPQPTGNYEQY
TRBV15 | . | ATSRDQGSGRRSYNEQF
TRBV7-8 | . | ASSLVQGSGNTIY
TRBV19 | few | ASSRQNSNQPQH
TRBV7-8 | . | ASSLRLAEAF
TRBV9 | . | ASSPSLADTQY
TRBV30 | once | AWSVRVGLAGEETQY
TRBV7-9 | . | ASSASGTGARTNEKLF